This entry lists 6 T cell receptor beta chains sequenced from one sample in a study of cytotoxic CD8 clonotypes in ibrutinib-treated CLL (dated by TCRdb to the early 2020s). Sample time point, as interpreted from the label and publication: more than 10 months on ibrutinib. Library prep was done by the immunoSEQ multiplex PCR assay. The table comes from immuneACCESS by way of TCRdb, which keeps in-frame sequences with V and J called. Part of the clones is missing from these tables; in studies checked, under half for an unresolved V gene and the rest for unknown reasons. Recorded for this sample are 160,000 or so clones; 81% of them occurred a single time. The ten largest account for roughly 2% of the sample. This specimen was PBMCs, taken after 12 months of ibrutinib treatment. These receptors were taken from a human donor with chronic lymphocytic leukemia.

V usage is TRBV5-1 and J usage is TRBJ2-5; 12 nucleotides agree with TRBD2. J lost 4 bases, V lost 0 bases, and 13 bases had no gene match. The germline gives CDR1 SGHRS, CDR2 YFSETQ. The CDR3 is 19 amino acids. The CDR3 protein is CASSLEPLLAGGPGETQYF. CDR3 nucleotides: TGCGCCAGCAGCTTGGAGCCCCTACTAGCGGGGGGCCCGGGAGAGACCCAGTACTTC.

The chain joins TRBV4-1 to TRBJ2-6, with TRBD1 identical over 9 bases. Looked up from germline, CDR1 is MGHRA and CDR2 is YSYEKL. J gave up 4 bases and V 1 base, and 11 bases lay outside the gene matches. The CDR3 sequence is 19 residues long. The CDR3 reads CASSQVRTGEVSGANVLTF. The CDR3 nucleotides are TGCGCCAGCAGCCAAGTTCGGACAGGGGAAGTCTCAGGGGCCAACGTCCTGACTTTC.

This sequence joins TRBV5-4 and TRBJ2-3; no firm D call. CDR1 and CDR2 from the germline V gene are SGHNT and YYREEE (reference sequence). The V end lost 4 bases, the J end lost 2 bases, and 8 bases lay between the germline ends. The CDR3 length is 13 residues. DNA of the CDR3: TGTGCCAGCAGCCCGACCTACACAGATACGCAGTATTTT. Translated, it gives CASSPTYTDTQYF.

The rearrangement links TRBV18 to TRBJ1-2, with a possible D match to TRBD1 (6 bases). In germline, CDR1 is KGHSH, CDR2 LQKENI. The length of the CDR3 is 13 residues. The V end was cut by 5 bases, the J end by 4 bases, with 11 bases between. The CDR3 bases are TGTGCCAGCTCAGCTCAGGGGAGCTATGGCTACACCTTC. As protein: CASSAQGSYGYTF.

CDR3 sequence (DNA): TGTGCCAGCAGTTGGACAGACATGAACACTGAAGCTTTCTTT. Protein product: CASSWTDMNTEAFF. The genes are TRBV28 and TRBJ1-1, with D possibly matching TRBD1 (6 bases). Trimming left V 4 bases short and J 0 bases short, with 9 bases between. From germline, CDR1 is MDHEN and CDR2 SYDVKM. The CDR3 runs to 14 residues.

The chain carries TRBV5-1 and TRBJ1-3; 10 bases fit TRBD1. Germline lookup yields CDR1 SGHRS and CDR2 YFSETQ. This CDR3 spans 16 amino acids. Trimming removed 4 bases from V and 4 bases from J; junction bases left unmatched: 8. CDR3 DNA: TGCGCCAGCAGCGCCCGAAGACAGGGGGCCGGAAACACCATATATTTT. Residues: CASSARRQGAGNTIYF.